This note documents a single TCR beta chain sequence. Antigen: not known. This sample includes further DNA sequences coding for the same CDR3. The data were taken from a study of shared clonotypes between healthy human individuals. Overall study context: Researchers assigned three CD4 naive, three CD4 memory, two CD8 naive and one CD8 memory plate to each donor.

Points from the study as a whole: Non-shared clonotypes were found to have lower generation probabilities than the clonotypes that were shared by all four of the sorted-subset donors. Roughly 5% of naive CD4 clonotypes were common to a few donors.

CDR3 length equals 14 residues. V lost 4 bases and J lost 0, with 10 bases in between. The germline gives CDR1 LNHDA, CDR2 SQIVND (reference sequence). Deep level was the assay's run setting. The data were produced by immunoSEQ multiplex PCR, yet TCRdb's version contains in-frame clones alone and is incomplete. The table records 950,000 to 1,300,000 clones, around four fifths of them present only once. The material sequenced was memory CD4+ T cells sorted from blood. The subset here: CD45RA-negative fraction. The origin of this receptor is a man aged 18-30 years in good health. The chain recombines TRBV19 with TRBJ2-7; D is ambiguous. The CDR3: CASSRTVSSYEQYF. In DNA, the CDR3 is TGTGCCAGTAGTAGGACGGTCAGCTCCTACGAGCAGTACTTC.